These 8 T cell receptor beta chains were all obtained from the same sample, sequenced in a study of shared clonotypes between healthy human individuals. Naive CD8 populations comprised CD45RO-negative cells positively selected for CCR7, excluding terminally differentiated effector memory CD45RA+ cells. TCRdb's table, derived via immunoSEQ multiplex PCR, lists solely in-frame clones and lacks some. The sample includes approximately 2,000,000 clones, around 93% of them seen just once. The sequencing input was naive CD8+ T cells from PBMCs. The receptors were gathered from a man aged 18 to 30 in good health. Some clones in this sample may be carry-over from other donors' samples.

Notes on this clone: At the DNA level, this CDR3 is encoded by other sequences in the same sample as well. In nucleotides, the CDR3 is TGCAGCGTTGAGGGCTCAGGGGGCTACGAGCAGTACTTC. Translation gives CSVEGSGGYEQYF. V and J are TRBV29-1 and TRBJ2-7, with 7 bases fitting TRBD1. Per the germline V gene, CDR1 is SQVTM and CDR2 is ANQGSEA. This CDR3 spans 13 amino acids. V shed 3 bases, J shed 3 bases, and the junction held 5 bases outside the gene matches.

This chain joins TRBV27 and TRBJ2-1, with 7 nucleotides matching TRBD2. The CDR3 spans 15 residues. CDR1 is MNHEY and CDR2 is SMNVEV in the germline V gene (reference sequence). The J segment lost 9 bases and the V segment lost 0 bases, leaving 8 bases of the junction unmatched. CDR3 nucleotide sequence: TGTGCCAGCAGTTTATCTGGGGGACTAAAAACTGAGCAGTTCTTC. This gives the protein CASSLSGGLKTEQFF.

This clone appeared a single time. The V and J genes are TRBV9 and TRBJ2-1; D call uncertain. CDR1 is SGDLS, CDR2 YYNGEE, per germline. Trimming pared 4 bases from V and 5 bases from J, leaving 13 bases between. CDR3 length: 14 amino acids. The CDR3 DNA reads as TGTGCCAGCAGCCCTCTTAACGCGGACAATGAGCAGTTCTTC. Protein: CASSPLNADNEQFF.

The V and J genes are TRBV19 and TRBJ2-5; 8 positions match TRBD2. V was clipped by 0 bases and J by 5 bases; unmatched bases: 20. CDR3 size: 20 residues. Looked up from germline, CDR1 is LNHDA and CDR2 is SQIVND (reference sequence). Written as DNA, the CDR3 is TGTGCCAGTAGTATAGATGGTAGCGAGCGGGAGATTTACGGTGGTGAGACCCAGTACTTC. It translates to CASSIDGSEREIYGGETQYF.

The V and J genes are TRBV27 and TRBJ2-5, with a tentative D call TRBD2 (6 bases). The CDR3 has 13 residues. Per the germline V gene, CDR1 is MNHEY and CDR2 is SMNVEV (reference sequence). Trimming shortened V by 8 bases and J by 3 bases, and 13 bases separated the two germline ends. CDR3 bases: TGTGCCAGCCGAGAGCGCGGGGAAGAGACCCAGTACTTC. Protein sequence: CASRERGEETQYF.

This clone was detected only a few times. The chain has TRBV6-5 and TRBJ1-1, with a weak D call TRBD1 (6 bases). Germline V gene lookup returns CDR1 MNHEY and CDR2 SVGAGI. The CDR3 runs to 16 residues. Between the trimmed V and J ends, which lost 0 bases and 4 bases, there was a span of 15 bases. CDR3 residues: CASSYSAGEVSTEAFF. CDR3 nucleotides: TGTGCCAGCAGTTACTCGGCAGGGGAGGTATCCACTGAAGCTTTCTTT.

Comment on this clone: One end of the junction is discordant with germline, which a read error may explain. The rearrangement links TRBV29-1 to TRBJ1-2; D possibly corresponds to TRBD1 (5 bases). The CDR3 consists of 8 residues. The germline gives CDR1 SQVTM, CDR2 ANQGSEA. CDR3 DNA sequence: TGCAGCGGCGGGACGGAGAACTTC. This gives the protein CSGGTENF.

The V gene is TRBV7-6, the J gene TRBJ2-2; 9 positions match TRBD1. The ends lost 5 bases at V and 3 bases at J; junction bases unmatched: 16. CDR1 and CDR2 (germline): SGHVS, FNYEAQ. The CDR3 totals 19 residues. CDR3 region: CASSLTGGGFRLDTGELFF. DNA for the CDR3: TGTGCCAGCAGCCTTACAGGGGGCGGATTTCGGCTTGACACCGGGGAGCTGTTTTTT.